This T cell receptor (beta chain) was retrieved from a study of vaccination effects on CD4 cells after COVID-19. Turning to this clone: Its target is unknown.

Culturing for about 9 days preceded CD4+ T cell isolation. V lost 1 base, J lost 3 bases, and 8 bases lay in between. The CDR3 totals 14 residues. Germline V gene sequence: CDR1 MGHRA, CDR2 YSYEKL. The method was immunoSEQ multiplex PCR; TCRdb's version includes in-frame clones alone and lacks a portion of them. The sample consists of tens of thousands of clones, 75% to 80% of them appearing once. This sample comprised CD4+ T cells from PBMCs cultured without peptide, obtained before COVID-19 vaccination. This receptor was identified in a human donor who received a COVID-19 vaccine. The J gene is TRBJ2-3, the V gene TRBV4-1; D not certain. The CDR3: CASSQVGLTDTQYF. In nucleotides, the CDR3 is TGCGCCAGCAGCCAAGTAGGTCTTACAGATACGCAGTATTTT.